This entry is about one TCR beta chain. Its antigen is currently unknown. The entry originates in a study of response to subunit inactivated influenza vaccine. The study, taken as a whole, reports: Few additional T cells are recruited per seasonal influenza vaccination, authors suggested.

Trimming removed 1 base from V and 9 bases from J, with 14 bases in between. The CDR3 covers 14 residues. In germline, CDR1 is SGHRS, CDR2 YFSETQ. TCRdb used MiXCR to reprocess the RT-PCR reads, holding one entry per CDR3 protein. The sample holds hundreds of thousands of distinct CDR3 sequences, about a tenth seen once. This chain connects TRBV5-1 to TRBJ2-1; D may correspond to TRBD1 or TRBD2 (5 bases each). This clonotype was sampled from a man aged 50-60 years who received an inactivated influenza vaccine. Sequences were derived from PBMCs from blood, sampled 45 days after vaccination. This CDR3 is CASSLIGDGTEQFF. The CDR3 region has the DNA TGCGCCAGCAGCTTGATCGGGGACGGCACTGAGCAGTTCTTC.